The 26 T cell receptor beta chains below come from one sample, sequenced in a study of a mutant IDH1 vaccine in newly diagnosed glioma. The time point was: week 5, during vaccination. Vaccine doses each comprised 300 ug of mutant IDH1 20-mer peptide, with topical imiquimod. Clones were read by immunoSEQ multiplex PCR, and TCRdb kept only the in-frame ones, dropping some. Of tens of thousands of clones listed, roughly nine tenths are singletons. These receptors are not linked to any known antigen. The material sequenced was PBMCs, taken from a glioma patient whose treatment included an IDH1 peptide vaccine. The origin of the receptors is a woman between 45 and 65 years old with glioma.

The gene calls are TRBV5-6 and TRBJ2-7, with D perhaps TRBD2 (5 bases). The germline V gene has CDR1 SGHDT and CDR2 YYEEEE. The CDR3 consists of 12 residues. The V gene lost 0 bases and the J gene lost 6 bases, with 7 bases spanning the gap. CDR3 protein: CASSLAGGEQYF. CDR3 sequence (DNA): TGTGCCAGCAGCTTGGCCGGAGGCGAGCAGTACTTC.

CDR3 region: CASSLFGLSTDTQYF. In DNA, the CDR3 is TGTGCCAGCAGCTTATTCGGCCTGAGCACAGATACGCAGTATTTT. The chain links TRBV7-6 to TRBJ2-3; no definite D call. Per germline, CDR1 SGHVS and CDR2 FNYEAQ. This CDR3 is built from 15 residues. Trimming took off 2 bases at V and 0 bases at J, with 9 bases between the two ends.

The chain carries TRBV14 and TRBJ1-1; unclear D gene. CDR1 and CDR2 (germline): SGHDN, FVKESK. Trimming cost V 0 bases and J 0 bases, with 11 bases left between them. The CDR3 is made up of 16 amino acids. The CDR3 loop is CASSQDLGTMNTEAFF. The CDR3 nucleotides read TGTGCCAGCAGCCAAGATTTGGGCACAATGAACACTGAAGCTTTCTTT.

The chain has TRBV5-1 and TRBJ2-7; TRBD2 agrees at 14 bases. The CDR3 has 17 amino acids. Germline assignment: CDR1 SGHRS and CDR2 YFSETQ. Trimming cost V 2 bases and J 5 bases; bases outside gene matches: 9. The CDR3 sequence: CASSLSGLAGVFDEQYF. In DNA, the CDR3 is TGCGCCAGCAGCTTATCGGGACTAGCGGGAGTCTTCGACGAGCAGTACTTC.

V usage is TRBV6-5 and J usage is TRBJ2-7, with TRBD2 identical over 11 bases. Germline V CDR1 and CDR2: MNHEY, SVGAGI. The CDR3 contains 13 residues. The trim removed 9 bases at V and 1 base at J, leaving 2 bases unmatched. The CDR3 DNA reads TGTGCCAGTGGGACTAGCGGTTCCTACGAGCAGTACTTC. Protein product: CASGTSGSYEQYF.

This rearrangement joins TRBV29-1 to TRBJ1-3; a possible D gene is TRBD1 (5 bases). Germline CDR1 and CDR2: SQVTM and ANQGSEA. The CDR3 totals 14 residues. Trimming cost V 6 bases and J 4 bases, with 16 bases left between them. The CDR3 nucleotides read TGCAGCGTCATGCAGGCCCCAGGGGGAAACACCATATATTTT. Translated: CSVMQAPGGNTIYF.

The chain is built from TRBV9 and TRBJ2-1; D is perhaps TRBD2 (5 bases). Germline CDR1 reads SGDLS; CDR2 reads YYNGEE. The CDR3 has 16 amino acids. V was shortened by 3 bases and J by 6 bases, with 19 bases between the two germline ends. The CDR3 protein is CASSAFIGSLSNEQFF. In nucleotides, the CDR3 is TGTGCCAGCAGCGCCTTTATAGGGAGTTTGAGCAATGAGCAGTTCTTC.

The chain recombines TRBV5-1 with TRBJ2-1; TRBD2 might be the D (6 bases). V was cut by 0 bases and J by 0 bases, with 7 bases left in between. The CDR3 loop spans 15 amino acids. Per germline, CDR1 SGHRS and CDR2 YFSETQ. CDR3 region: CASSLGAGSYNEQFF. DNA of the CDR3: TGCGCCAGCAGCTTGGGAGCGGGCTCCTACAATGAGCAGTTCTTC.

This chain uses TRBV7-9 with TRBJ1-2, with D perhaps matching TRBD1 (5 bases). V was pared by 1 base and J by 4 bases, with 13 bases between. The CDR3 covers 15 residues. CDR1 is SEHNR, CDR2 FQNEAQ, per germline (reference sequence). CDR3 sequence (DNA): TGTGCCAGCAGCTTAGAATCGGGACCTGTCTATGGCTACACCTTC. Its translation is CASSLESGPVYGYTF.

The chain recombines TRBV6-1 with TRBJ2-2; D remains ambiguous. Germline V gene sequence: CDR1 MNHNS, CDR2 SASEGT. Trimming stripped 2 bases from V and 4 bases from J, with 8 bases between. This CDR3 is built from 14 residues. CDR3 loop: CASSEYRSTGELFF. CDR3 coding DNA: TGTGCCAGCAGTGAATATCGGAGCACCGGGGAGCTGTTTTTT.

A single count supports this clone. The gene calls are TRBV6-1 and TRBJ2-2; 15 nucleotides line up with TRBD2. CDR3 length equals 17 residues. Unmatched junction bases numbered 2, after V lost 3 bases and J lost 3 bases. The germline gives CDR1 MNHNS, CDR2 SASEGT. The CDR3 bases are TGTGCCAGCAGTGATGGACTAGCGGGAGGGGACACCGGGGAGCTGTTTTTT. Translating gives CASSDGLAGGDTGELFF.

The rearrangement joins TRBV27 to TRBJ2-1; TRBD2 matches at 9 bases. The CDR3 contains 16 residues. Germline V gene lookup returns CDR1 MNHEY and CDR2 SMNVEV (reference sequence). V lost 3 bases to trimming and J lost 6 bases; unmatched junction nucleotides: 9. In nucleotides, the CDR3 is TGTGCCAGCAGTTTTCAGACCGGGACTAGCCGCAATGAGCAGTTCTTC. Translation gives CASSFQTGTSRNEQFF.

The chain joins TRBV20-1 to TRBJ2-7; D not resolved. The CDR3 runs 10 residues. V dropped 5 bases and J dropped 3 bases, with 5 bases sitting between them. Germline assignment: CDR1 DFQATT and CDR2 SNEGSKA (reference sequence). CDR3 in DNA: TGCAGTGCTTCCCTCTACGAGCAGTACTTC. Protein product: CSASLYEQYF.

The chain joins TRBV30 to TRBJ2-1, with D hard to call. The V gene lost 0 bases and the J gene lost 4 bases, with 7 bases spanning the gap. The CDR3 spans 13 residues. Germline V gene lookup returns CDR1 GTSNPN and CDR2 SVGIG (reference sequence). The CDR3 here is CAWSVKVYNEQFF. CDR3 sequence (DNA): TGTGCCTGGAGTGTTAAAGTGTACAATGAGCAGTTCTTC.

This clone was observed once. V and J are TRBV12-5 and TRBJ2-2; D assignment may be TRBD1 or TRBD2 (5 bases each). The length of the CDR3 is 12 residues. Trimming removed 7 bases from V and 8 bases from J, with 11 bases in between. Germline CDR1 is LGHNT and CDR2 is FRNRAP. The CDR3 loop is CASALGTGELFF. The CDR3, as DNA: TGTGCTAGTGCCCTCGGGACGGGGGAGCTGTTTTTT.

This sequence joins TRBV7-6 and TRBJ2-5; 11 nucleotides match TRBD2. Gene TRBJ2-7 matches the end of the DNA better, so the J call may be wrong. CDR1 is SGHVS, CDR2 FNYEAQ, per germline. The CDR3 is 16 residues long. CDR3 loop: CASSSSPLAGGSEQYF. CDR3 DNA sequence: TGTGCCAGCAGCTCATCGCCCTTAGCGGGAGGGTCCGAGCAGTACTTC.

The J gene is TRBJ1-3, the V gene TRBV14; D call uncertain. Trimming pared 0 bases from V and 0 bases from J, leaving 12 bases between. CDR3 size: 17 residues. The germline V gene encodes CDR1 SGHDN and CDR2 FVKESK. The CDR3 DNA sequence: TGTGCCAGCAGCCAAGATCGGGCCTTTAGCTCTGGAAACACCATATATTTT. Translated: CASSQDRAFSSGNTIYF.

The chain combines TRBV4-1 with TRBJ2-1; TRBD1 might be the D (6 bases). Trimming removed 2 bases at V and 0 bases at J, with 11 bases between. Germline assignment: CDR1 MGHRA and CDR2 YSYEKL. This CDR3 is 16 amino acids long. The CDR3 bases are TGCGCCAGCAGCCAACCCACAGGGAGCTCCTACAATGAGCAGTTCTTC. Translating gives CASSQPTGSSYNEQFF.

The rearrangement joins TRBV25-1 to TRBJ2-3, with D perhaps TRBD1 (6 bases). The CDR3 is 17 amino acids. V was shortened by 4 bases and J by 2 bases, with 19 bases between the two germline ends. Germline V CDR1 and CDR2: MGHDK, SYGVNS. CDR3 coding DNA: TGTGCCAGCAGTGTGCCTATGGGGACACGACCCACAGATACGCAGTATTTT. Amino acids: CASSVPMGTRPTDTQYF.

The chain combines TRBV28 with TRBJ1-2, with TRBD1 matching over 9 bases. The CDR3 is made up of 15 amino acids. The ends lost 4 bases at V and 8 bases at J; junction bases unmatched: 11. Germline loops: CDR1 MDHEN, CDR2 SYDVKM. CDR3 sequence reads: CASSSGQGGLLGYTF. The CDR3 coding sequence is TGTGCCAGCAGTTCGGGACAGGGCGGATTGTTGGGCTACACCTTC.

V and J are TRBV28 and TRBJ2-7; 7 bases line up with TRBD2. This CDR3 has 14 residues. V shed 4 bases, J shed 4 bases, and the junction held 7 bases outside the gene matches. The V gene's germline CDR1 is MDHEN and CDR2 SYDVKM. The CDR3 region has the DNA TGTGCCAGCAGTTCCCTAGCGGAAACTTACGAGCAGTACTTC. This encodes CASSSLAETYEQYF.

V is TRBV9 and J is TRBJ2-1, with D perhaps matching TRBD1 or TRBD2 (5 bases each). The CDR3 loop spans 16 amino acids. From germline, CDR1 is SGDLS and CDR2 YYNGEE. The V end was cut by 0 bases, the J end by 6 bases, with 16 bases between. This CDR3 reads CASSVGLTSQGNEQFF. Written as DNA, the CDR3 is TGTGCCAGCAGCGTAGGCCTCACTAGTCAGGGCAATGAGCAGTTCTTC.

The CDR3 nucleotides read TGCAGCGTCCTGACAGGGTCTCCTGAAAAACTGTTTTTT. Translation: CSVLTGSPEKLFF. The chain carries TRBV29-1 and TRBJ1-4; TRBD1 agrees at 7 bases. CDR1 and CDR2 from the germline V gene are SQVTM and ANQGSEA. Trimming took 6 bases from V and 7 from J; bases not matched to a gene: 8. The CDR3 consists of 13 residues.

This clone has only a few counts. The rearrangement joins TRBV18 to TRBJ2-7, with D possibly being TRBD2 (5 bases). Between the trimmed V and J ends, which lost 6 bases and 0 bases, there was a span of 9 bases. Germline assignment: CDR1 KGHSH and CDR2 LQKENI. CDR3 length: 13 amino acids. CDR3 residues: CASSLGNSYEQYF. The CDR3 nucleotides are TGTGCCAGCTCGCTCGGGAACTCCTACGAGCAGTACTTC.

CDR3 nucleotide sequence: TGTGCCAGCAGCTGGGACTTTAGCACAGATACGCAGTATTTT. Its translation is CASSWDFSTDTQYF. The chain couples TRBV7-9 to TRBJ2-3; weak D call: TRBD2 (6 bases). V was cut by 4 bases and J by 0 bases, with 8 bases left in between. This CDR3 comprises 14 residues. Germline V gene lookup returns CDR1 SEHNR and CDR2 FQNEAQ (reference sequence).

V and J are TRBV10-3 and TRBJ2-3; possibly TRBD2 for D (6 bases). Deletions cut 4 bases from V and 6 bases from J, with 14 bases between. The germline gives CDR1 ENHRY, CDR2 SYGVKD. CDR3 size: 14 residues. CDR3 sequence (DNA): TGTGCCATCAGTGGGGCAGACCGGGAGGATACGCAGTATTTT. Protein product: CAISGADREDTQYF.